This TCR beta chain was captured in a study of blood T cells in healthy people across ages. The sample holds a few counts of this clonotype. A second roughly 6 to 12 cycle PCR used barcoded and J-beta primers. MiXCR, run by TCRdb on the 5' RACE reads, gives a single entry per CDR3 protein. The sample consists of around 870,000 distinct CDR3 sequences, 25% to 35% of them appearing once. The receptor's source is a woman aged 80 or over in good health. The sample consisted of blood.

CDR3 in DNA: TGTGCCAGCAGCTCCCGACAGGGGGCCGGCACTGAAGCTTTCTTT. Encoded protein: CASSSRQGAGTEAFF. This chain joins TRBV7-2 and TRBJ1-1; 10 bases match TRBD1. Germline values: CDR1 SGHTA, CDR2 FQGNSA. The trim removed 4 bases at V and 4 bases at J, leaving 6 bases unmatched. This CDR3 is 15 amino acids long.